These 32 T cell receptor beta chains originate from one sample sequenced in a study of T cells in Graves' hyperthyroidism and ophthalmopathy. Using RNA transcripts as the source, TCR beta CDR3 regions were amplified. When the TCR CDR3 underwent first-round RT-PCR, the HTBI primer set was used. From the multiplex PCR reads, TCRdb called clonotypes with MiXCR, one entry per CDR3 protein. The sample holds 600,000 or so distinct CDR3 sequences; more than 12% are singletons and the top ten take roughly an eighth. Sequenced input: blood. These receptors originate from a woman aged 50 to 60 with Graves' ophthalmopathy.

This clonotype was counted ten times or more. The J gene is TRBJ1-1, the V gene TRBV11-2; possibly TRBD1 for D (5 bases). This CDR3 has 13 amino acids. The germline CDR1 and CDR2 sequences are SGHAT and FQNNGV. With 5 bases removed from V and 5 bases from J, the gap between germline ends came to 12 bases. The CDR3 DNA follows: TGTGCCAGCAGCCGGGACCTCCGAACTGAAGCTTTCTTT. It yields the protein CASSRDLRTEAFF.

This clonotype was seen repeatedly, ten times or more. The chain recombines TRBV18 with TRBJ2-2, with D tentatively TRBD1 (5 bases). V was pared by 2 bases and J by 0 bases, with 10 bases between. This CDR3 has 16 amino acids. Germline CDR1 is KGHSH and CDR2 is LQKENI. CDR3 sequence: CASSPRTGANTGELFF. CDR3 bases: TGTGCCAGCTCACCAAGAACAGGCGCGAACACCGGGGAGCTGTTTTTT.

This clonotype showed up many times. This sequence joins TRBV20-1 and TRBJ2-7, with 12 nucleotides matching TRBD2. CDR3 size: 16 residues. Per the germline V gene, CDR1 is DFQATT and CDR2 is SNEGSKA (reference sequence). V gave up 3 bases and J gave up 0 bases; unmatched junction bases: 6. CDR3 nucleotides: TGCAGTGCTAGCGTTGTGACTAGCGGGAGCTCCTACGAGCAGTACTTC. Translation: CSASVVTSGSSYEQYF.

The sample holds a few counts of this clonotype. Here the CDR3 DNA reads TGTGCCAGCAGTTCAGCCGGGAGCGGGGACGGAAACACCATATATTTT. It yields the protein CASSSAGSGDGNTIYF. The chain recombines TRBV28 with TRBJ1-3, with D perhaps TRBD1 (5 bases). CDR1 MDHEN and CDR2 SYDVKM come from the germline V gene. The CDR3 runs 16 residues. V gave up 4 bases and J gave up 4 bases, with 17 bases separating them.

This clonotype was recorded many times. The chain employs TRBV5-1 and TRBJ2-7; 7 bases align to TRBD2. After removal of 4 bases from V and 4 bases from J, the junction contained 14 bases not matched to a gene. Per germline, CDR1 SGHRS and CDR2 YFSETQ. This CDR3 has 16 residues. CDR3 in amino acids: CASSADPGSGQYEQYF. The CDR3 DNA follows: TGCGCCAGCAGCGCTGACCCCGGTAGCGGGCAGTACGAGCAGTACTTC.

On this clonotype: Its ends do not fully match the called genes, so a read error is possible. The chain combines TRBV5-1 with TRBJ1-1; TRBD1 is a possible D gene (6 bases). Looked up from germline, CDR1 is SGHRS and CDR2 is YFSETQ. The CDR3 contains 14 residues. This CDR3 is CASRLGAGNTEAFF. CDR3 sequence (DNA): TGCGCCAGCAGGTTGGGGGCGGGGAACACTGAAGCTTTCTTT.

In the case of this clonotype: A much larger clone is a single base away; this may be a read error. V is TRBV24-1 and J is TRBJ1-3, with D tentatively TRBD1 (5 bases). Germline V gene data show CDR1 as KGHDR and CDR2 as SFDVKD. V was pared by 7 bases and J by 0 bases, with 9 bases between. The CDR3 contains 14 residues. DNA for the CDR3: TGTGCCACCAGCCCGACAGACTCTGGAAACACCATATATTTT. It translates to CATSPTDSGNTIYF.

This clonotype came up many times. The chain joins TRBV28 to TRBJ2-5, with D perhaps TRBD1 (6 bases). V was trimmed by 5 bases and J by 2 bases, leaving 15 bases between them. CDR3 size: 15 residues. The germline V gene has CDR1 MDHEN and CDR2 SYDVKM. CDR3 sequence: CASSERTDTQETQYF. In DNA, the CDR3 is TGTGCCAGCAGTGAACGGACAGACACACAAGAGACCCAGTACTTC.

In its sample, this clonotype was seen many times. The chain employs TRBV28 and TRBJ1-1; no reliable D call. Looked up from germline, CDR1 is MDHEN and CDR2 is SYDVKM. Trimming shortened V by 3 bases and J by 5 bases, and 4 bases separated the two germline ends. The CDR3 has 11 amino acids. The CDR3 region has the DNA TGTGCCAGCAGTTTCGTAACTGAAGCTTTCTTT. Its translation: CASSFVTEAFF. The full variable domain, its missing parts supplied by reference TRBV28 and TRBJ1-1, is DVKVTQSSRYLVKRTGEKVFLECVQDMDHENMFWYRQDPGLGLRLIYFSYDVKMKEKGDIPEGYSVSREKKERFSLILESASTNQTSMYLCASSFVTEAFFGQGTRLTVV.

The chain combines TRBV4-2 with TRBJ1-6, with 8 bases that match TRBD1. V lost 0 bases, J lost 5 bases, and 6 bases stayed unmatched. The CDR3 covers 17 residues. The germline V gene encodes CDR1 LGHNA and CDR2 YNFKEQ. The CDR3 coding sequence is TGTGCCAGCAGCCAAGATCCCCAGGGGGCGAATAATTCACCCCTCCACTTT. It is translated as CASSQDPQGANNSPLHF.

This clonotype was seen a few times. As the CDR3 is not closed by the conserved phenylalanine or tryptophan, this likely results from a read error. The rearrangement joins TRBV12-3 or TRBV12-4 to TRBJ1-1, with D perhaps TRBD1 (6 bases). CDR3 length equals 14 residues. V gave up 6 bases and J gave up 0 bases, with 11 bases separating them. Here the CDR3 reads CASRLTGMNTEAFL. The CDR3 nucleotides read TGTGCCAGCAGACTGACAGGAATGAACACTGAAGCTTTCCTT.

This clonotype has just a few counts. This chain uses TRBV19 with TRBJ2-2; D tentatively fits TRBD1 or TRBD2 (6 bases each). CDR3 length equals 13 residues. Per the germline V gene, CDR1 is LNHDA and CDR2 is SQIVND (reference sequence). Trimming removed 1 base from V and 13 bases from J, with 13 bases in between. CDR3 sequence reads: CASSIGGAGTLFF. The DNA for the CDR3 is TGTGCCAGTAGTATAGGGGGGGCAGGAACGCTGTTTTTT.

This clonotype was picked up many times. The V call is TRBV6-1, the J call TRBJ2-5, with D perhaps matching TRBD1 (6 bases). This CDR3 is built from 12 residues. The ends were cut back, 6 bases at V and 3 bases at J, with 8 bases in the middle. The V gene's germline CDR1 is MNHNS and CDR2 SASEGT. The CDR3 is CASRQGKETQYF. For the CDR3, the DNA is TGTGCCAGCAGACAGGGTAAAGAGACCCAGTACTTC.

Ten or more counts support this clonotype. V is TRBV7-3 and J is TRBJ1-1; maybe TRBD1 (5 bases). The germline V gene encodes CDR1 SGHTA and CDR2 FQGTGA. V lost 1 base and J 5 bases, leaving 8 bases between the germline ends. There are 13 residues in the CDR3. In DNA form, the CDR3 reads TGTGCCAGCAGCTTAAGATGGGGGACTGAAGCTTTCTTT. The encoded protein is CASSLRWGTEAFF.

This clonotype was recorded a few times. V usage is TRBV28 and J usage is TRBJ1-2; D is possibly TRBD1 (5 bases). The CDR3 spans 14 residues. Trimming shortened V by 6 bases and J by 0 bases, and 11 bases separated the two germline ends. CDR1 is MDHEN and CDR2 is SYDVKM in the germline V gene. CDR3 coding DNA: TGTGCCAGCAGGTCCCGGGGCTCTAACTATGGCTACACCTTC. The encoded protein is CASRSRGSNYGYTF.

V and J are TRBV12-3 or TRBV12-4 and TRBJ2-6; D is unclear. The CDR3 extends over 12 amino acids. Trimming stripped 8 bases from V and 4 bases from J, with 6 bases between. The CDR3 DNA reads TGTGCCAGCGTCGGCGGGGCCAACGTCCTGACTTTC. Its translation is CASVGGANVLTF.

This clonotype was seen repeatedly, ten times or more. This chain links TRBV20-1 with TRBJ2-1, with D possibly being TRBD1 (6 bases). The V end lost 0 bases, the J end lost 4 bases, and 13 bases lay between the germline ends. The germline V gene encodes CDR1 DFQATT and CDR2 SNEGSKA (reference sequence). The CDR3 spans 15 residues. The CDR3 bases are TGCAGTGCTAGAGATTTGGGCAGGGGTTACAATGAGCAGTTCTTC. Translated, it gives CSARDLGRGYNEQFF.

This clonotype was recorded a few times. The chain has TRBV19 and TRBJ1-5; tentative D call: TRBD1 (5 bases). This CDR3 is 16 amino acids long. The ends were cut back, 5 bases at V and 2 bases at J, with 16 bases in the middle. Germline V CDR1 and CDR2: LNHDA, SQIVND (reference sequence). In DNA, the CDR3 is TGTGCCAGTAGTTCCTCAGGGCCCCGGGGCAATCAGCCCCAGCATTTT. Its protein is CASSSSGPRGNQPQHF.

This clonotype was recorded at least ten times. CDR3 region: CASSPSAGVGLDTQYF. CDR3 in DNA: TGTGCCAGCAGCCCCTCAGCGGGAGTGGGCCTAGATACGCAGTATTTT. The genes are TRBV28 and TRBJ2-3; 8 bases line up with TRBD2. J lost 5 bases, V lost 6 bases, and 13 bases had no gene match. The CDR3 covers 16 residues. Germline CDR1 reads MDHEN; CDR2 reads SYDVKM. The whole variable domain, filled in from reference TRBV28 and TRBJ2-3, reads DVKVTQSSRYLVKRTGEKVFLECVQDMDHENMFWYRQDPGLGLRLIYFSYDVKMKEKGDIPEGYSVSREKKERFSLILESASTNQTSMYLCASSPSAGVGLDTQYFGPGTRLTVL.

The sample holds many counts of this clonotype. The chain employs TRBV30 and TRBJ1-5; TRBD1 aligns across 7 bases. The germline CDR1 and CDR2 sequences are GTSNPN and SVGIG (reference sequence). V lost 1 base and J lost 1; bases outside the gene matches: 7. The CDR3 contains 16 residues. CDR3 region: CAWSDPHRGSNQPQHF. CDR3 coding DNA: TGTGCCTGGAGTGACCCACACAGGGGCAGCAATCAGCCCCAGCATTTT.

This clonotype was detected many times. This sequence joins TRBV20-1 and TRBJ2-1; TRBD2 agrees at 10 bases. This CDR3 has 15 residues. Germline-derived CDR1 and CDR2 are DFQATT and SNEGSKA (reference sequence). J gave up 2 bases and V 6 bases, and 7 bases lay outside the gene matches. The DNA of the CDR3 is TGCAGTGCCCTCACAGGGACTAGCGCCTACAATGAGCAGTTCTTC. This sequence encodes CSALTGTSAYNEQFF.

The table lists this clonotype with many counts. The V gene is TRBV5-1, the J gene TRBJ2-1, with D possibly TRBD2 on 6 matching bases. The V gene lost 4 bases and the J gene lost 0 bases, with 8 bases spanning the gap. Germline lookup yields CDR1 SGHRS and CDR2 YFSETQ. This CDR3 region has 14 residues. The CDR3 region is CASSRDSSYNEQFF. In nucleotides, the CDR3 is TGCGCCAGCAGCAGGGACTCCTCCTACAATGAGCAGTTCTTC.

The chain links TRBV5-1 to TRBJ2-1; 11 nucleotides align to TRBD2. This CDR3 spans 19 amino acids. CDR1 and CDR2 (germline): SGHRS, YFSETQ. V lost 0 bases and J lost 0; bases outside the gene matches: 8. Here the CDR3 reads CASSLEAGLAGSSYNEQFF. Written as DNA, the CDR3 is TGCGCCAGCAGCTTGGAGGCCGGACTAGCGGGTAGCTCCTACAATGAGCAGTTCTTC.

This chain uses TRBV28 with TRBJ2-3; 8 nucleotides align to TRBD1. Germline V gene data show CDR1 as MDHEN and CDR2 as SYDVKM. This CDR3 is 19 amino acids long. The trim removed 6 bases at V and 0 bases at J, leaving 17 bases unmatched. As DNA, the CDR3 is TGTGCCAGCAGCCAGACAGGGGTAGCGGTAGTCTCTAGCACAGATACGCAGTATTTT. This gives the protein CASSQTGVAVVSSTDTQYF.

The chain carries TRBV6-1 and TRBJ2-5; TRBD2 aligns across 16 bases. The V and J ends lost 6 bases and 10 bases, in that order; junction bases with no gene match: 5. The CDR3 spans 14 residues. CDR1 MNHNS and CDR2 SASEGT come from the germline V gene. Written as DNA, the CDR3 is TGTGCCAGCAGCGGGACTAGCGGGAGGGTGGGCCAGTACTTC. It is translated as CASSGTSGRVGQYF.

This clonotype was seen at least ten times. This chain's CDR3 is CASSLESGGTQYF. DNA for the CDR3: TGTGCCAGCAGCTTAGAGTCGGGAGGAACGCAGTATTTT. The chain combines TRBV7-2 with TRBJ2-3; the match to TRBD2 covers 7 bases. CDR3 length: 13 residues. Germline CDR1 SGHTA, CDR2 FQGNSA. The V and J ends lost 1 base and 9 bases, in that order; junction bases with no gene match: 4. The full variable domain, its missing parts supplied by reference TRBV7-2 and TRBJ2-3, is GAGVSQSPSNKVTEKGKDVELRCDPISGHTALYWYRQSLGQGLEFLIYFQGNSAPDKSGLPSDRFSAERTGGSVSTLTIQRTQQEDSAVYLCASSLESGGTQYFGPGTRLTVL.

This clonotype has ten or more counts. The rearrangement uses TRBV11-1 and TRBJ2-2; the match to TRBD1 covers 7 bases. CDR1 is SGHAT, CDR2 FQDESV, per germline (reference sequence). V lost 5 bases to trimming and J lost 0 bases; unmatched junction nucleotides: 6. This CDR3 is 16 amino acids long. The CDR3 DNA sequence: TGTGCCAGCAGCGTTCCAGGGGGTCCGAACACCGGGGAGCTGTTTTTT. Its translation: CASSVPGGPNTGELFF.

The V and J genes are TRBV25-1 and TRBJ1-6, with D tentatively TRBD1 (6 bases). V was clipped by 1 base and J by 3 bases, with 13 bases between them. The CDR3 runs 17 residues. Germline V gene lookup returns CDR1 MGHDK and CDR2 SYGVNS. In nucleotides, the CDR3 is TGTGCCAGCAGTGAATTAAATAGGGGGAGCTATAATTCACCCCTCCACTTT. Protein sequence: CASSELNRGSYNSPLHF.

CDR3 nucleotides: TGTGCCAGCAGTTACTCTGGGAGTGGTGAGCAGTTCTTC. This encodes CASSYSGSGEQFF. The chain employs TRBV6-6 and TRBJ2-1; a weak D match, TRBD2 (5 bases). CDR3 length: 13 residues. Between the trimmed V and J ends, which lost 0 bases and 9 bases, there was a span of 9 bases. Germline-derived CDR1 and CDR2 are MNHNY and SVGAGI (reference sequence).

This clonotype was counted between two and nine times. This chain uses TRBV27 with TRBJ2-1; TRBD2 agrees at 12 bases. This CDR3 spans 19 amino acids. Germline V gene sequence: CDR1 MNHEY, CDR2 SMNVEV (reference sequence). V lost 5 bases and J lost 4; bases outside the gene matches: 15. The DNA for the CDR3 is TGTGCCAGCAGTCCCAGGACTAGCGGGACCGATAATATATACAATGAGCAGTTCTTC. Translating it yields CASSPRTSGTDNIYNEQFF.

The chain joins TRBV14 to TRBJ2-7; the match to TRBD1 covers 9 bases. V trimming: 5 bases; J trimming: 5 bases; junction bases outside the gene matches: 7. The CDR3 runs to 14 residues. CDR1 is SGHDN and CDR2 is FVKESK in the germline V gene. The chain's CDR3 is CASSERTGDNEQYF. The CDR3 nucleotides are TGTGCCAGCAGCGAACGGACAGGGGATAACGAGCAGTACTTC.

J is TRBJ1-4 and V is TRBV12-3 or TRBV12-4, with D unresolved. Deletions cut 3 bases from V and 0 bases from J, with 11 bases between. The CDR3 has 16 amino acids. The CDR3 region is CASSLIIGATNEKLFF. CDR3 bases: TGTGCCAGCAGTTTGATAATCGGAGCAACTAATGAAAAACTGTTTTTT.